Below, 5 T cell receptor beta chains from the same sample are listed, as sequenced in a study of T-cell memory formation after mild COVID-19. Via MiXCR, TCRdb re-called the 5' RACE reads, giving one row per CDR3 protein. The sample comprises hundreds of thousands of distinct CDR3 sequences, over 15% of which are singletons, and around 9.2% rests with the top ten. Sequencing was carried out using PBMCs or a T cell subset sorted from them (not recorded which). The receptors shown here come from an adult woman who had mild COVID-19 (a few samples of this study predate the infection). Cell type and time point are not known.

This clonotype has just a few counts. The CDR3 nucleotides are TGTGCCAGCAGCTTATTGGGCGGGGCCTACAATGAGCAGTTCTTC. This sequence encodes CASSLLGGAYNEQFF. The chain couples TRBV7-6 to TRBJ2-1; D is possibly TRBD2 (6 bases). The V gene's germline CDR1 is SGHVS and CDR2 FNYEAQ. This CDR3 contains 15 residues. Trimming removed 2 bases at V and 2 bases at J, with 10 bases between.

This clonotype was seen only a few times. V is TRBV27 and J is TRBJ1-1, with a weak D call TRBD1 (5 bases). Trimming took 8 bases from V and 2 from J, leaving 9 bases between them. The CDR3 runs 12 residues. CDR1 is MNHEY and CDR2 is SMNVEV in the germline V gene (reference sequence). The CDR3, as DNA: TGTGCCAGCGGGACGGGTAACACTGAAGCTTTCTTT. This codes for CASGTGNTEAFF.

This clonotype was recorded a few times. The chain uses TRBV5-1 and TRBJ2-3; TRBD2 matches at 9 bases. With 7 bases clipped from V and 5 bases from J, the junction kept 14 bases outside the gene matches. The germline gives CDR1 SGHRS, CDR2 YFSETQ. This CDR3 comprises 16 residues. The CDR3 region is CASAPRKGGGGDTQYF. CDR3 DNA: TGCGCCAGCGCCCCTCGGAAGGGCGGGGGGGGAGATACGCAGTATTTT.

The chain couples TRBV4-3 to TRBJ2-1, with 10 bases identical to TRBD2. V trimming: 3 bases; J trimming: 7 bases; junction bases outside the gene matches: 12. Germline V gene lookup returns CDR1 LGHNA and CDR2 YSLEER. This CDR3 is built from 17 residues. Written as DNA, the CDR3 is TGCGCCAGCAGCCACCAACCGGGAGCGGGAGGGTATAATGAGCAGTTCTTC. Its translation: CASSHQPGAGGYNEQFF.

Only a few counts were recorded for this clonotype. The J gene is TRBJ2-7, the V gene TRBV18; 8 nucleotides line up with TRBD2. Trimming took 4 bases from V and 2 from J; bases not matched to a gene: 7. The CDR3 has 15 residues. In germline, CDR1 is KGHSH, CDR2 LQKENI. The CDR3 DNA reads TGTGCCAGCTCACTCCAGCGGGAGTCCACCTACGAGCAGTACTTC. This encodes CASSLQRESTYEQYF.